The 19 T cell receptor beta chains given below trace back to one sample, sequenced in a study of shared clonotypes between healthy human individuals. Clones were read by immunoSEQ multiplex PCR, and TCRdb kept only the in-frame ones, dropping some. The sample contains about 520,000 clones, over 75% of which appear only once. The sequenced sample was PBMCs. Receptor source: a woman aged 40 to 50 in good health. Some clones in this sample may be carry-over from other donors' samples.

The chain's CDR3 is CASSPAGLSNTEAFF. CDR3 sequence (DNA): TGTGCCAGCAGCCCGGCGGGACTTTCGAACACTGAAGCTTTCTTT. V and J are TRBV5-4 and TRBJ1-1, with a tentative D call TRBD1 (5 bases). V was cut by 4 bases and J by 1 base, with 14 bases left in between. Per the germline V gene, CDR1 is SGHNT and CDR2 is YYREEE (reference sequence). The CDR3 loop spans 15 amino acids.

The table lists this clone with a few counts. This chain uses TRBV27 with TRBJ2-6; D unclear. Germline V CDR1 and CDR2: MNHEY, SMNVEV (reference sequence). Trimming removed 6 bases from V and 2 bases from J, with 2 bases in between. There are 12 residues in the CDR3. The CDR3 is CASRTGANVLTF. The CDR3 DNA follows: TGTGCCAGCAGGACTGGGGCCAACGTCCTGACTTTC.

The chain employs TRBV27 and TRBJ2-7, with a tentative D call TRBD1 (6 bases). V was pared by 3 bases and J by 4 bases, with 13 bases between. This CDR3 is built from 14 residues. From germline, CDR1 is MNHEY and CDR2 SMNVEV (reference sequence). The CDR3 protein is CASSFAGERYEQYF. The CDR3 nucleotides read TGTGCCAGCAGTTTCGCAGGGGAGAGGTACGAGCAGTACTTC.

The chain has TRBV6-5 and TRBJ2-1, with unresolved D. The V end was cut by 4 bases, the J end by 5 bases, with 15 bases between. CDR1 is MNHEY, CDR2 SVGAGI, per germline. The CDR3 is 15 residues long. CDR3 loop: CASSSDLTNHNEQFF. The CDR3 DNA is TGTGCCAGCAGTTCAGACCTAACCAATCACAATGAGCAGTTCTTC.

In the case of this clone: Only one base separates this from a far larger clonotype, so it likely reflects a read error. The same CDR3 arises from other DNA sequences in this sample as well. The rearrangement joins TRBV5-1 to TRBJ1-2, with TRBD1 matching over 7 bases. CDR3 length equals 16 residues. Germline CDR1 and CDR2: SGHRS and YFSETQ. CDR3 nucleotide sequence: TGCGCCAGCAGCCCCGGGACAGCGGTTGCGGCAAGTGGCTACACATTC. It encodes CASSPGTAVAASGYTF.

J is TRBJ1-1 and V is TRBV11-2; D unresolved. CDR3 length: 13 amino acids. The V gene's germline CDR1 is SGHAT and CDR2 FQNNGV. Trimming took 3 bases from V and 2 from J, leaving 7 bases between them. The CDR3 bases are TGTGCCAGCAGCTTCTCTCACAACACTGAAGCTTTCTTT. Translating it yields CASSFSHNTEAFF.

The chain is built from TRBV7-2 and TRBJ2-7, with 10 bases identical to TRBD2. The germline V gene encodes CDR1 SGHTA and CDR2 FQGNSA. This CDR3 comprises 14 residues. V shed 5 bases and J 2 bases; nucleotides not matched to a gene: 3. CDR3 DNA sequence: TGTGCCAGCAGCGGTACTAGCGGGGCCTACGAGCAGTACTTC. Translating gives CASSGTSGAYEQYF.

The rearrangement uses TRBV4-2 and TRBJ1-5; the D is unclear. Trimming stripped 0 bases from V and 5 bases from J, with 5 bases between. This CDR3 is 13 amino acids long. Germline loops: CDR1 LGHNA, CDR2 YNFKEQ. The CDR3 DNA sequence: TGTGCCAGCAGCCAAGAGAGGGATCAGCCCCAGCATTTT. It encodes CASSQERDQPQHF.

The table lists this clone with a few counts. Given a much more abundant clone one base away, this may be a read error. The gene calls are TRBV4-2 and TRBJ1-5; the D gene is possibly TRBD1 (6 bases). The CDR3 covers 18 residues. From germline, CDR1 is LGHNA and CDR2 YNFKEQ. CDR3 DNA: TGTGCCAGCAGCCAACAGCATTACCAACAGGGTTCAAGGCAGCCCCGGCATTTT. It specifies CASSQQHYQQGSRQPRHF.

J is TRBJ2-6 and V is TRBV18; TRBD1 might be the D (5 bases). The CDR3 is 15 amino acids. Germline-derived CDR1 and CDR2 are KGHSH and LQKENI. V lost 2 bases and J 2 bases, leaving 7 bases between the germline ends. In nucleotides, the CDR3 is TGTGCCAGCTCACCAGGGGCCCCTGGGGCCAACGTCCTGACTTTC. Amino acids: CASSPGAPGANVLTF.

The V gene is TRBV29-1, the J gene TRBJ2-3, with D possibly being TRBD1 (6 bases). The CDR3 covers 13 residues. Trimming took off 6 bases at V and 1 base at J, with 11 bases between the two ends. Germline V gene lookup returns CDR1 SQVTM and CDR2 ANQGSEA. This CDR3 reads CSVTRQGTDTQYF. In DNA form, the CDR3 reads TGCAGCGTGACCCGACAGGGCACAGATACGCAGTATTTT.

The chain recombines TRBV5-1 with TRBJ2-7; TRBD1 matches at 7 bases. CDR3 length: 14 amino acids. The germline V gene encodes CDR1 SGHRS and CDR2 YFSETQ. The ends lost 1 base at V and 5 bases at J; junction bases unmatched: 6. The CDR3 is CASSLRGGNHEQYF. The CDR3 DNA follows: TGCGCCAGCAGCTTGAGAGGGGGCAACCACGAGCAGTACTTC.

This sequence joins TRBV5-4 and TRBJ2-7, with 11 bases aligning to TRBD2. V gave up 4 bases and J gave up 3 bases; unmatched junction bases: 6. Looked up from germline, CDR1 is SGHNT and CDR2 is YYREEE (reference sequence). The CDR3 has 15 residues. The CDR3 region is CASSPGTSGLYEQYF. CDR3 DNA sequence: TGTGCCAGCAGCCCAGGGACTAGCGGACTCTACGAGCAGTACTTC.

The J gene is TRBJ2-1, the V gene TRBV7-3; 7 bases fit TRBD2. The CDR3 is 15 amino acids. V shed 5 bases and J 4 bases; nucleotides not matched to a gene: 8. Germline lookup yields CDR1 SGHTA and CDR2 FQGTGA. CDR3 bases: TGTGCCAGCAGCCCGGGGAGGGAGGGATACAATGAGCAGTTCTTC. It is translated as CASSPGREGYNEQFF.

Here the CDR3 DNA reads TGTGCCAGTAGTCGACTAGCGGGAGTAGATACGCAGTATTTT. Amino acid sequence: CASSRLAGVDTQYF. The genes are TRBV19 and TRBJ2-3, with 12 bases fitting TRBD2. The J segment lost 5 bases and the V segment lost 5 bases, leaving 2 bases of the junction unmatched. The CDR3 covers 14 residues. Germline CDR1 is LNHDA and CDR2 is SQIVND (reference sequence).

This clone was recorded a few times. The chain joins TRBV5-4 to TRBJ2-1; possibly TRBD1 for D (5 bases). The CDR3 extends over 14 amino acids. V lost 5 bases to trimming and J lost 6 bases, with 15 bases between them. Germline values: CDR1 SGHNT, CDR2 YYREEE (reference sequence). The CDR3 here is CASRFQGAPNEQFF. CDR3 in DNA: TGTGCCAGCAGGTTTCAGGGCGCCCCCAATGAGCAGTTCTTC.

This chain links TRBV29-1 with TRBJ1-1; no definite D call. V was trimmed by 7 bases and J by 2 bases, leaving 14 bases between them. From germline, CDR1 is SQVTM and CDR2 ANQGSEA. The CDR3 is 13 amino acids. CDR3 region: CSARVGGNTEAFF. DNA for the CDR3: TGCAGCGCCCGGGTAGGAGGAAACACTGAAGCTTTCTTT.

Turning to this clone: A read error likely explains this, since a far larger clone differs by one base. This chain uses TRBV5-1 with TRBJ2-7; the match to TRBD2 covers 9 bases. The CDR3 length is 16 residues. The germline gives CDR1 SGHRS, CDR2 YFSETQ. V was clipped by 4 bases and J by 6 bases; unmatched bases: 14. CDR3 loop: CASSQVGPSGTVEQYF. The CDR3 bases are TGCGCCAGCAGCCAGGTAGGTCCTAGCGGGACTGTCGAGCAGTACTTC.

The chain carries TRBV28 and TRBJ1-1; D perhaps matches TRBD1 (5 bases). Trimming stripped 8 bases from V and 2 bases from J, with 12 bases between. Germline V CDR1 and CDR2: MDHEN, SYDVKM. CDR3 length: 13 residues. The CDR3 sequence is CASLWGGNTEAFF. CDR3 in DNA: TGTGCCAGCTTGTGGGGGGGAAACACTGAAGCTTTCTTT.